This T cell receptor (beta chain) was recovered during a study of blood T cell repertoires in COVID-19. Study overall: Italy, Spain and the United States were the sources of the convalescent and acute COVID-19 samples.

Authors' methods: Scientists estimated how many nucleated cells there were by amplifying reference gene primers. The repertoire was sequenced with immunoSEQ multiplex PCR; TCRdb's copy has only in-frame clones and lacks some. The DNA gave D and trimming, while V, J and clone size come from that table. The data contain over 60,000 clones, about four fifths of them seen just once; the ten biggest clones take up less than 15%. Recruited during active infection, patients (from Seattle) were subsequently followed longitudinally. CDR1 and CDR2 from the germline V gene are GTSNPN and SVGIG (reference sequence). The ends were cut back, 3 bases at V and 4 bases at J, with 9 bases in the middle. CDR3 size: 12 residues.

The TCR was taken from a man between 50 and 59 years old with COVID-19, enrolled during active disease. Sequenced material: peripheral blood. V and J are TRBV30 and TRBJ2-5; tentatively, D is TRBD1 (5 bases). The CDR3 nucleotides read TGTGCCTGGAGCGGTCAGGGAGAGACCCAGTACTTC. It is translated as CAWSGQGETQYF.